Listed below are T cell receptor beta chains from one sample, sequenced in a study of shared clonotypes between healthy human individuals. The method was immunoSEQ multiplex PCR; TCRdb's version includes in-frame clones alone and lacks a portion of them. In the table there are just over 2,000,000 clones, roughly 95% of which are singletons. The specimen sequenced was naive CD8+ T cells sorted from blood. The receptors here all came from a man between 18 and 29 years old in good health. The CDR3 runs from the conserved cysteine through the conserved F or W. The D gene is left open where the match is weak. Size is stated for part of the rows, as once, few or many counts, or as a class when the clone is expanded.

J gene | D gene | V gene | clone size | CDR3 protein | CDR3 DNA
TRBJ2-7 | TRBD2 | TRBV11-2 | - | CASSLGLRLAGFIDEQYF | TGTGCCAGCAGCTTAGGTCTGAGGCTAGCGGGATTCATTGACGAGCAGTACTTC
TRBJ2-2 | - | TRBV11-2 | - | CASSLLVGTGELFF | TGTGCCAGCAGCTTATTAGTCGGTACCGGGGAGCTGTTTTTT
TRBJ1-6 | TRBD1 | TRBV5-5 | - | CASSQTGSSYNSPLHF | TGTGCCAGCAGTCAGACAGGGAGCTCCTATAATTCACCCCTCCACTTT
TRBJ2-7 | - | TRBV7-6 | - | CASSLGPQSSYEQYF | TGTGCCAGCAGCTTGGGACCCCAAAGCTCCTACGAGCAGTACTTC
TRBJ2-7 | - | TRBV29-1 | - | CSVEARNSYEQYF | TGCAGCGTTGAAGCCAGGAATTCCTACGAGCAGTACTTC
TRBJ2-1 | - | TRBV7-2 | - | CASSLGQVVNNEQFF | TGTGCCAGCAGCTTAGGCCAGGTTGTTAACAATGAGCAGTTCTTC
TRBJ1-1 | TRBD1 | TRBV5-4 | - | CASYSVGTVNTEAFF | TGTGCCAGCTACTCTGTCGGGACAGTGAACACTGAAGCTTTCTTT
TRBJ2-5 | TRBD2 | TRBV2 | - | CASSEKRGYQETQYF | TGTGCCAGCAGCGAGAAGCGGGGATACCAAGAGACCCAGTACTTC
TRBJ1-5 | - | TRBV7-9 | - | CASSPSGQGNQPQHF | TGTGCCAGCAGCCCCAGCGGGCAAGGCAATCAGCCCCAGCATTTT
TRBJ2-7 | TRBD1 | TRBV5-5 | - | CASSWGQGSNEQYF | TGTGCCAGCAGCTGGGGACAGGGGTCAAACGAGCAGTACTTC
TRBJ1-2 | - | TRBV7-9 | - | CASSGGVYGYTF | TGTGCCAGCAGCGGAGGAGTCTACGGCTACACCTTC
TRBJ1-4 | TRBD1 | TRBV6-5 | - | CASSSDREGEKLFF | TGTGCCAGCAGTTCGGACAGGGAAGGTGAAAAACTGTTTTTT
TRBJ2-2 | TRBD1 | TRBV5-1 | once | CASSLGQGAKTGELFF | TGCGCCAGCAGCTTGGGACAGGGGGCGAAGACCGGGGAGCTGTTTTTT
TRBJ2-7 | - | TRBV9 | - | CASSVGPDDVYYEQYF | TGTGCCAGCAGCGTAGGCCCAGACGATGTTTACTACGAGCAGTACTTC
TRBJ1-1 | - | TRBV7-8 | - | CASSLVPLGTEAFF | TGTGCCAGCAGCCTCGTCCCTCTGGGGACTGAAGCTTTCTTT
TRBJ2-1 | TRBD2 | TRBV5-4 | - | CASRTFLAGGSSYNEQFF | TGTGCCAGCAGAACCTTCCTAGCGGGAGGGAGCTCCTACAATGAGCAGTTCTTC
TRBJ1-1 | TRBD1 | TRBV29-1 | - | CSVAGQGSNTEAFF | TGCAGCGTTGCGGGACAGGGGTCCAACACTGAAGCTTTCTTT
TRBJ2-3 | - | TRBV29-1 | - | CSVPWTPISTDTQYF | TGCAGCGTTCCTTGGACCCCGATTAGCACAGATACGCAGTATTTT
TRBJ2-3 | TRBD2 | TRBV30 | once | CAWSGASGGAFADTQYF | TGTGCCTGGAGCGGCGCTAGCGGGGGGGCCTTTGCAGATACGCAGTATTTT
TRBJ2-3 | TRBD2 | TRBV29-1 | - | CSVEGLAGGTDTQYF | TGCAGCGTTGAAGGACTAGCGGGAGGCACAGATACGCAGTATTTT
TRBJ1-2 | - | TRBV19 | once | CASSIGTLGYGYTF | TGTGCCAGTAGTATTGGGACACTCGGCTATGGCTACACCTTC
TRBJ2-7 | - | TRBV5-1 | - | CASSLGGGRQYF | TGCGCCAGCAGCTTGGGGGGAGGCCGACAGTACTTC
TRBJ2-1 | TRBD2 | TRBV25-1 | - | CASSDPGIAGEYNEQFF | TGTGCCAGCAGTGACCCCGGGATAGCGGGGGAATATAATGAGCAGTTCTTC
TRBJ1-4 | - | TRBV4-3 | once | CASSQYPEKLFF | TGCGCCAGCAGCCAATACCCTGAAAAACTGTTTTTT
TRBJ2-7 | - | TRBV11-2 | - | CASSLSHSYEQYF | TGTGCCAGCAGCCTCTCTCACTCCTACGAGCAGTACTTC
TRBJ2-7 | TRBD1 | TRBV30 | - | CAWNRGHEQYF | TGTGCCTGGAACAGGGGTCACGAGCAGTACTTC
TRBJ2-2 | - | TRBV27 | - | CASSLNGLNTGELFF | TGTGCCAGCAGTTTGAACGGGCTTAACACCGGGGAGCTGTTTTTT
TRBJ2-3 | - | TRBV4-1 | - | CASSQDHRGGLIADTQYF | TGCGCCAGCAGCCAAGATCACCGGGGCGGGTTAATCGCAGATACGCAGTATTTT
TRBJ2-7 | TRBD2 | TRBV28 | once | CATKAAGEGEQYF | TGTGCCACCAAGGCGGCGGGGGAGGGAGAGCAGTACTTC
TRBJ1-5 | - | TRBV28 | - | CASAPLWGNQPQHF | TGTGCCAGCGCCCCTTTATGGGGCAATCAGCCCCAGCATTTT
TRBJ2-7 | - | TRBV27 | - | CASSPTGEGYEQYF | TGTGCCAGCAGCCCGACAGGGGAGGGCTACGAGCAGTACTTC
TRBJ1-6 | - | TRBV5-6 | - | CASSLSSAGPRPLHF | TGTGCCAGCAGCTTGTCATCAGCGGGGCCAAGACCCCTCCACTTT
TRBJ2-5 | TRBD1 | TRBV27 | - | CASTQTGKETQYF | TGTGCCAGCACTCAGACAGGGAAAGAGACCCAGTACTTC
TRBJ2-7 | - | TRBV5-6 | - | CASSLVTSYEQYF | TGTGCCAGCAGCTTAGTGACCTCCTACGAGCAGTACTTC
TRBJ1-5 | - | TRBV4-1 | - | CASSQHGGAGQPQHF | TGCGCCAGCAGCCAACATGGGGGGGCCGGGCAGCCCCAGCATTTT
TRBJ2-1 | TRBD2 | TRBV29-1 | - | CSVEGLAELSYNEQFF | TGCAGCGTTGAAGGGCTAGCGGAGCTTTCCTACAATGAGCAGTTCTTC
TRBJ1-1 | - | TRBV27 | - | CASSLGAGLGAFF | TGTGCCAGCAGTTTAGGGGCAGGCCTCGGAGCTTTCTTT
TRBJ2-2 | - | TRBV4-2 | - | CASSVLQVDDTGELFF | TGTGCCAGCAGCGTGCTCCAGGTGGATGACACCGGGGAGCTGTTTTTT
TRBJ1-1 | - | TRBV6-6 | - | CASSLDPNTEAFF | TGTGCCAGCAGCCTGGACCCGAACACTGAAGCTTTCTTT
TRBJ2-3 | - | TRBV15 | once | CATSSFSGTDTQYF | TGTGCCACCAGCAGTTTTTCAGGGACAGATACGCAGTATTTT
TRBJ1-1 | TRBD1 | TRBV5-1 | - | CASSLVQLTGAPQNTEAFF | TGCGCCAGCAGCTTGGTTCAATTGACAGGGGCCCCACAGAACACTGAAGCTTTCTTT